This passage covers 32 T cell receptor beta chains from one sample sequenced in a study of CD8 T cells in ankylosing spondylitis. TCRdb reprocessed the 5' RACE reads with MiXCR, giving one entry per CDR3 protein. The repertoire includes 250,000 to 300,000 distinct CDR3 sequences, about a sixth of them detected once, and roughly 34% sits in the top ten. The sequenced material came from blood, either unsorted or a sorted T cell fraction (not recorded which). The receptors come from a male donor with ankylosing spondylitis or in good health (not recorded which).

The V gene is TRBV7-9, the J gene TRBJ2-5, with a tentative D call TRBD1 (6 bases). Germline V gives CDR1 SEHNR, CDR2 FQNEAQ (reference sequence). V was pared by 5 bases and J by 2 bases, with 15 bases between. This CDR3 contains 15 residues. The CDR3: CASSLRTVRQETQYF. The CDR3 nucleotides are TGTGCCAGCAGCCTCCGGACAGTTCGTCAAGAGACCCAGTACTTC. Drawing the rest from reference TRBV7-9 and TRBJ2-5, the complete variable domain is DTGVSQNPRHKITKRGQNVTFRCDPISEHNRLYWYRQTLGQGPEFLTYFQNEAQLEKSRLLSDRFSAERPKGSFSTLEIQRTEQGDSAMYLCASSLRTVRQETQYFGPGTRLLVL.

The chain carries TRBV4-3 and TRBJ2-3; D is possibly TRBD1 or TRBD2 (6 bases each). The CDR3 extends over 16 amino acids. Per the germline V gene, CDR1 is LGHNA and CDR2 is YSLEER. The V end was cut by 2 bases, the J end by 3 bases, with 15 bases between. This chain's CDR3 is CASSQPLGAGTDTQYF. The CDR3 coding sequence is TGCGCCAGCAGCCAACCCTTGGGGGCGGGAACAGATACGCAGTATTTT.

The genes are TRBV27 and TRBJ2-5; D is possibly TRBD1 (5 bases). CDR3 length equals 13 residues. Germline CDR1 reads MNHEY; CDR2 reads SMNVEV (reference sequence). V lost 4 bases and J lost 3, with 9 bases in between. The CDR3 sequence is CASSSDIEETQYF. The CDR3 DNA follows: TGTGCCAGCAGTTCGGACATAGAAGAGACCCAGTACTTC.

Only a few counts were recorded for this clonotype. V is TRBV27 and J is TRBJ2-7; 12 bases map to TRBD1. V lost 0 bases and J lost 5; bases outside the gene matches: 11. CDR3 length: 18 residues. From germline, CDR1 is MNHEY and CDR2 SMNVEV (reference sequence). CDR3 bases: TGTGCCAGCAGTTTATCGGGACAGGGGGCTCCTAGTTCAGACGAGCAGTACTTC. Translating gives CASSLSGQGAPSSDEQYF.

Ten or more counts support this clonotype. The chain joins TRBV5-1 to TRBJ2-2, with D maybe TRBD2 (6 bases). Germline CDR1 SGHRS, CDR2 YFSETQ. V was trimmed by 0 bases and J by 2 bases, leaving 14 bases between them. This CDR3 spans 17 amino acids. The CDR3 is CASSLARTGANTGELFF. CDR3 nucleotide sequence: TGCGCCAGCAGCTTGGCAAGGACGGGAGCCAACACCGGGGAGCTGTTTTTT.

The chain employs TRBV29-1 and TRBJ2-6; D call uncertain. Trimming took off 6 bases at V and 3 bases at J, with 9 bases between the two ends. The length of the CDR3 is 13 residues. Looked up from germline, CDR1 is SQVTM and CDR2 is ANQGSEA. The CDR3, as DNA: TGCAGCGTCCTGAAACGTGGGGCCAACGTCCTGACTTTC. Translated, it gives CSVLKRGANVLTF.

This clonotype was recorded many times. The chain is built from TRBV20-1 and TRBJ2-1; D is unclear. CDR1 is DFQATT and CDR2 is SNEGSKA in the germline V gene (reference sequence). The CDR3 is 10 amino acids. Trimming took 3 bases from V and 6 from J, leaving 3 bases between them. CDR3 bases: TGCAGTGCTAGGGCCAATGAGCAGTTCTTC. This encodes CSARANEQFF.

This clonotype has more than one count but fewer than ten. V is TRBV7-8 and J is TRBJ2-7; 8 nucleotides align to TRBD1. The CDR3 sequence is 16 residues long. Germline V gives CDR1 SGHVS, CDR2 FQNEAQ. Trimming at V came to 1 base and at J to 3 bases, leaving 8 bases not matched to a gene. The CDR3 bases are TGTGCCAGCAGCTTAGGGACAGGGTGGTCGAGCTACGAGCAGTACTTC. It is translated as CASSLGTGWSSYEQYF.

This clonotype was seen more than once but under ten times. The V gene is TRBV30, the J gene TRBJ2-5; D possibly corresponds to TRBD2 (7 bases). V was trimmed by 3 bases and J by 2 bases, leaving 13 bases between them. The CDR3 is made up of 14 amino acids. The germline V gene has CDR1 GTSNPN and CDR2 SVGIG (reference sequence). The DNA for the CDR3 is TGTGCCTGGAGCCCAGGGAGGGGGCAAGAGACCCAGTACTTC. Protein: CAWSPGRGQETQYF.

This clonotype is large (0.1 to 1%). V gene TRBV4-1 combines with J gene TRBJ1-5; D possibly corresponds to TRBD1 (5 bases). Looked up from germline, CDR1 is MGHRA and CDR2 is YSYEKL. The CDR3 runs to 15 residues. Trimming left V 1 base short and J 6 bases short, with 13 bases between. The chain's CDR3 is CASSQAQGTPQPQHF. DNA for the CDR3: TGCGCCAGCAGCCAAGCACAAGGGACCCCTCAGCCCCAGCATTTT.

This chain links TRBV29-1 with TRBJ1-2; D may be TRBD1 (6 bases). Trimming stripped 6 bases from V and 6 bases from J, with 14 bases between. Germline V gene sequence: CDR1 SQVTM, CDR2 ANQGSEA. The CDR3 is made up of 12 amino acids. The CDR3 DNA sequence: TGCAGCGTGGAAACGAGGGGGAATGGCTACACCTTC. This gives the protein CSVETRGNGYTF.

The J gene is TRBJ2-2, the V gene TRBV2; TRBD2 is a possible D gene (5 bases). Germline lookup yields CDR1 SNHLY and CDR2 FYNNEI. CDR3 size: 16 residues. Trimming pared 7 bases from V and 5 bases from J, leaving 20 bases between. CDR3 sequence (DNA): TGTGCCAGCACCTTCAGCGGACGAAACCCAACCGGGGAGCTGTTTTTT. It translates to CASTFSGRNPTGELFF.

V is TRBV12-3 or TRBV12-4 and J is TRBJ2-7, with D perhaps TRBD1 or TRBD2 (5 bases each). This CDR3 is 14 amino acids long. Trimming took 4 bases from V and 2 from J, leaving 12 bases between them. In DNA form, the CDR3 reads TGTGCCAGCAGTTCGGGGCAGGTCCCCTACGAGCAGTACTTC. Translation gives CASSSGQVPYEQYF.

The chain links TRBV2 to TRBJ2-1; D is perhaps TRBD1 or TRBD2 (5 bases each). V shed 4 bases and J shed 0 bases, with 16 bases lying between them. This CDR3 has 17 residues. The germline CDR1 and CDR2 sequences are SNHLY and FYNNEI. CDR3: CASSGGPNVRSYNEQFF. CDR3 sequence (DNA): TGTGCCAGCAGTGGGGGACCAAACGTTCGCTCCTACAATGAGCAGTTCTTC.

This clonotype was observed at least ten times. The genes are TRBV10-2 and TRBJ2-2; 7 bases fit TRBD1. Per germline, CDR1 WSHSY and CDR2 SAAADI. After removal of 7 bases from V and 7 bases from J, the junction contained 9 bases not matched to a gene. CDR3 length: 14 residues. CDR3 DNA: TGCGCCAGCACCTCGACAGGGCCCGACGGGGAGCTGTTTTTT. It codes for CASTSTGPDGELFF.

In this sample, this clonotype turned up a few times. The rearrangement joins TRBV10-3 to TRBJ2-1, with D possibly called TRBD1 or TRBD2 (7 bases each). This CDR3 contains 15 residues. Germline values: CDR1 ENHRY, CDR2 SYGVKD. The ends were cut back, 2 bases at V and 7 bases at J, with 15 bases in the middle. Here the CDR3 DNA reads TGTGCCATCAGTGAGGTCAGGGGGGGGCCAAATGAGCAGTTCTTC. Encoded protein: CAISEVRGGPNEQFF.

The chain combines TRBV2 with TRBJ2-7, with 11 nucleotides matching TRBD2. The germline V gene has CDR1 SNHLY and CDR2 FYNNEI. J was trimmed by 0 bases and V by 9 bases; bases with no gene match: 4. The CDR3 covers 14 residues. Here the CDR3 reads CASLTSGNSYEQYF. For the CDR3, the DNA is TGTGCCAGTTTGACTAGCGGGAACTCCTACGAGCAGTACTTC.

This chain joins TRBV28 and TRBJ2-7; D tentatively fits TRBD1 or TRBD2 (5 bases each). Trimming removed 6 bases at V and 3 bases at J, with 15 bases between. The CDR3 is made up of 14 amino acids. Germline CDR1 reads MDHEN; CDR2 reads SYDVKM. CDR3 sequence reads: CASRWIEGSYEQYF. Written as DNA, the CDR3 is TGTGCCAGCAGGTGGATCGAGGGGAGCTACGAGCAGTACTTC.

At least ten counts were recorded for this clonotype. The chain carries TRBV12-3 or TRBV12-4 and TRBJ2-2; no definite D call. Trimming took off 9 bases at V and 5 bases at J, with 4 bases between the two ends. The CDR3 is made up of 10 amino acids. Written as DNA, the CDR3 is TGTGCCAGTGGTACCGGGGAGCTGTTTTTT. Amino acids: CASGTGELFF.

This chain connects TRBV6-1 to TRBJ1-5; D possibly corresponds to TRBD1 (6 bases). Germline V gene sequence: CDR1 MNHNS, CDR2 SASEGT. V was cut by 4 bases and J by 0 bases, with 10 bases left in between. This CDR3 has 15 residues. Here the CDR3 reads CASSAGVYSNQPQHF. CDR3 sequence (DNA): TGTGCCAGCAGTGCAGGGGTCTATAGCAATCAGCCCCAGCATTTT.

This clonotype has just a few counts. The chain combines TRBV29-1 with TRBJ2-1; 9 bases map to TRBD2. The CDR3 is 14 amino acids. Germline V gives CDR1 SQVTM, CDR2 ANQGSEA. V was pared by 7 bases and J by 8 bases, with 12 bases of the junction left unmatched. The CDR3, as DNA: TGCAGCGGCCAGGGGCGGGAGGGCAGGGATGAGCAGTTCTTC. This sequence encodes CSGQGREGRDEQFF.

This clonotype was seen at least ten times. The chain is built from TRBV28 and TRBJ2-7, with 11 bases aligning to TRBD1. Germline values: CDR1 MDHEN, CDR2 SYDVKM. J was trimmed by 6 bases and V by 1 base; bases with no gene match: 8. The length of the CDR3 is 16 residues. The CDR3 is CASSLSWTGGWGEQYF. The CDR3 nucleotides are TGTGCCAGCAGTTTATCTTGGACAGGGGGCTGGGGCGAGCAGTACTTC.

This clonotype was counted between two and nine times. V is TRBV5-1 and J is TRBJ2-7; a possible D gene is TRBD1 (6 bases). Germline loops: CDR1 SGHRS, CDR2 YFSETQ. Trimming stripped 4 bases from V and 1 base from J, with 18 bases between. This CDR3 has 16 amino acids. CDR3 amino acids: CASSRHRGTPSYEQYF. The CDR3 DNA follows: TGCGCCAGCAGCCGCCACCGTGGGACACCGTCCTACGAGCAGTACTTC.

This chain uses TRBV20-1 with TRBJ2-1, with D possibly being TRBD1 or TRBD2 (6 bases each). Germline V gene sequence: CDR1 DFQATT, CDR2 SNEGSKA (reference sequence). The CDR3 is 17 residues long. V dropped 1 base and J dropped 0 bases, with 16 bases sitting between them. The DNA for the CDR3 is TGCAGTGCTAGAGGTCGGGGGCCGGGGAGCTCCTACAATGAGCAGTTCTTC. Protein product: CSARGRGPGSSYNEQFF.

This clonotype was detected ten times or more. The chain has TRBV5-1 and TRBJ2-1; tentative D call: TRBD2 (5 bases). The germline gives CDR1 SGHRS, CDR2 YFSETQ. Trimming took 1 base from V and 2 from J, leaving 13 bases between them. The length of the CDR3 is 16 residues. The CDR3 DNA follows: TGCGCCAGCAGCTTGCGTACGACTATACCCTACAATGAGCAGTTCTTC. Protein product: CASSLRTTIPYNEQFF.

This clonotype has a count of ten or more. The V gene is TRBV6-5, the J gene TRBJ1-2; 10 bases line up with TRBD1. Germline assignment: CDR1 MNHEY and CDR2 SVGAGI. The CDR3 is made up of 15 amino acids. V trimming: 6 bases; J trimming: 4 bases; junction bases outside the gene matches: 8. DNA of the CDR3: TGTGCCAGCAGACTCGACAGGGGGCGCGTCTATGGCTACACCTTC. Protein product: CASRLDRGRVYGYTF.

This clonotype showed up many times. V gene TRBV12-5 combines with J gene TRBJ2-1; TRBD2 matches at 8 bases. Germline lookup yields CDR1 LGHNT and CDR2 FRNRAP. Trimming took 0 bases from V and 7 from J; bases not matched to a gene: 8. This CDR3 spans 16 amino acids. CDR3 DNA sequence: TGTGCTAGTGGTTTGGTAAAGGGTAGCGGGAAAAATGAGCAGTTCTTC. This codes for CASGLVKGSGKNEQFF.

This clonotype was seen more than once but under ten times. The chain joins TRBV18 to TRBJ2-1; D gene uncertain. CDR1 and CDR2 from the germline V gene are KGHSH and LQKENI. Deletions cut 2 bases from V and 0 bases from J, with 11 bases between. This CDR3 spans 16 amino acids. The CDR3 here is CASSPGLYSSYNEQFF. CDR3 nucleotide sequence: TGTGCCAGCTCACCAGGTCTTTACAGCTCCTACAATGAGCAGTTCTTC.

The genes are TRBV7-2 and TRBJ2-1; TRBD2 matches 16 bases. This CDR3 has 17 amino acids. Germline V gene lookup returns CDR1 SGHTA and CDR2 FQGNSA. V lost 2 bases to trimming and J lost 8 bases; unmatched junction nucleotides: 6. CDR3 DNA sequence: TGTGCCAGCAGCTTACCGGGACTAGCGGGGGGGTTTTATGAGCAGTTCTTC. It encodes CASSLPGLAGGFYEQFF. Variable domain in full (rest from reference TRBV7-2 and TRBJ2-1): GAGVSQSPSNKVTEKGKDVELRCDPISGHTALYWYRQSLGQGLEFLIYFQGNSAPDKSGLPSDRFSAERTGGSVSTLTIQRTQQEDSAVYLCASSLPGLAGGFYEQFFGPGTRLTVL.

The sample holds a few counts of this clonotype. The chain combines TRBV18 with TRBJ2-1, with D uncertain. This CDR3 has 18 residues. Deletions cut 3 bases from V and 3 bases from J, with 21 bases between. Germline CDR1 and CDR2: KGHSH and LQKENI. DNA for the CDR3: TGTGCCAGCTCACCTAGGCTTTTTACGGAGTTGAACTACAATGAGCAGTTCTTC. Its protein product is CASSPRLFTELNYNEQFF.

This clonotype was counted only a few times. V usage is TRBV6-2 or TRBV6-3 and J usage is TRBJ2-7; 8 bases fit TRBD2. V shed 2 bases, J shed 0 bases, and the junction held 15 bases outside the gene matches. The CDR3 sequence is 19 residues long. CDR1 and CDR2 from the germline V gene are MNHEY and SVGEGT. The CDR3 spells CASSYDPAGALLYSYEQYF. DNA for the CDR3: TGTGCCAGCAGTTACGACCCAGCGGGAGCGCTCCTGTACTCCTACGAGCAGTACTTC.

In this sample, this clonotype turned up a few times. V and J are TRBV20-1 and TRBJ2-2; D possibly corresponds to TRBD2 (6 bases). Germline values: CDR1 DFQATT, CDR2 SNEGSKA (reference sequence). The CDR3 contains 15 residues. Trimming took 0 bases from V and 3 from J, leaving 11 bases between them. This CDR3 reads CSARDLTGDTGELFF. CDR3 sequence (DNA): TGCAGTGCTAGAGATTTAACGGGGGACACCGGGGAGCTGTTTTTT.